These 22 T cell receptor beta chains originate from one sample sequenced in a study of T-cell reconstitution after alpha-beta-depleted transplantation in children. A library of TCRbeta sequences, prepared with unique molecular identifiers, was generated. TCRdb re-analysed the PCR reads in MiXCR, keeping a single row per CDR3 protein. This sample has roughly 240,000 distinct CDR3 sequences, with just under 8.5% found just once. The sample consisted of PBMCs, mostly from graft donor cells, taken 180 days after TCRalphabeta/CD19-depleted stem cell transplant. These receptors all come from a male patient aged 10 to 17 who had a stem cell transplant for acute lymphoblastic leukemia, so the T cells may come from the graft donor.

At least ten counts were recorded for this clonotype. The genes are TRBV18 and TRBJ2-1; 9 nucleotides match TRBD2. The CDR3 is 20 amino acids. The V and J ends lost 4 bases and 0 bases, in that order; junction bases with no gene match: 16. The germline gives CDR1 KGHSH, CDR2 LQKENI. CDR3 residues: CASSREPGLADTFSYNEQFF. The CDR3 bases are TGTGCCAGCTCACGGGAGCCGGGACTAGCAGATACCTTCTCCTACAATGAGCAGTTCTTC.

This clonotype came up many times. The chain has TRBV28 and TRBJ2-3; 12 bases fit TRBD2. The CDR3 is 16 residues long. V trimming: 4 bases; J trimming: 2 bases; junction bases outside the gene matches: 4. Per the germline V gene, CDR1 is MDHEN and CDR2 is SYDVKM. The CDR3 spells CASSWTSGEPTDTQYF. The CDR3 coding sequence is TGTGCCAGCAGTTGGACTAGCGGGGAACCCACAGATACGCAGTATTTT.

The rearrangement uses TRBV20-1 and TRBJ2-7, with D possibly TRBD1 on 6 matching bases. Trimming removed 5 bases at V and 1 base at J, with 9 bases between. The CDR3 loop spans 12 amino acids. Looked up from germline, CDR1 is DFQATT and CDR2 is SNEGSKA (reference sequence). The CDR3, as DNA: TGCAGTGCTTCACAGGGATCCTACGAGCAGTACTTC. Translation: CSASQGSYEQYF.

Concerning this clonotype itself: A single base separates this from a much larger clone, so it may be a read error. This chain uses TRBV11-2 with TRBJ1-1; D is unresolved. The length of the CDR3 is 13 residues. Trimming removed 5 bases at V and 4 bases at J, with 11 bases between. CDR1 SGHAT and CDR2 FQNNGV come from the germline V gene. The CDR3, as DNA: TGTGCCAGCAGCCGACCGGCGGGCACTGAAGCTTTCTTT. Amino acids: CASSRPAGTEAFF.

This clonotype was seen at least ten times. This chain connects TRBV20-1 to TRBJ1-5, with 9 bases lining up with TRBD1. Germline lookup yields CDR1 DFQATT and CDR2 SNEGSKA (reference sequence). There are 17 residues in the CDR3. V shed 4 bases and J 1 base; nucleotides not matched to a gene: 11. The CDR3 sequence is CSAMRGTGSVSNQPQHF. The CDR3 DNA reads as TGCAGTGCTATGAGGGGGACAGGGAGTGTGAGCAATCAGCCCCAGCATTTT.

This clonotype was picked up many times. The chain combines TRBV12-3 or TRBV12-4 with TRBJ1-5; possible D gene TRBD1, 6 bases. Trimming stripped 6 bases from V and 2 bases from J, with 14 bases between. This CDR3 contains 15 residues. The CDR3 reads CASSHGTTGNQPQHF. CDR3 nucleotide sequence: TGTGCCAGCAGCCACGGGACAACTGGCAATCAGCCCCAGCATTTT.

This clonotype was picked up many times. V gene TRBV20-1 combines with J gene TRBJ2-1; 10 nucleotides align to TRBD2. The ends lost 3 bases at V and 7 bases at J; junction bases unmatched: 12. The CDR3 has 16 residues. Germline V gene lookup returns CDR1 DFQATT and CDR2 SNEGSKA (reference sequence). CDR3 loop: CSAREQSGRARNEQFF. Written as DNA, the CDR3 is TGCAGTGCTAGGGAACAGAGCGGGAGGGCCAGGAATGAGCAGTTCTTC.

Ten or more counts support this clonotype. The chain is built from TRBV19 and TRBJ2-2; 7 bases fit TRBD1. V trimming: 4 bases; J trimming: 3 bases; junction bases outside the gene matches: 8. Germline CDR1 and CDR2: LNHDA and SQIVND (reference sequence). The CDR3 runs to 16 residues. The CDR3 region is CASSKQGQSYTGELFF. In DNA, the CDR3 is TGTGCCAGTAGTAAACAGGGACAGAGCTACACCGGGGAGCTGTTTTTT.

This clonotype was seen at least ten times. The rearrangement joins TRBV6-5 to TRBJ1-1, with 7 bases identical to TRBD1. This CDR3 spans 17 amino acids. V lost 2 bases to trimming and J lost 0 bases; unmatched junction nucleotides: 9. Germline V gene data show CDR1 as MNHEY and CDR2 as SVGAGI. The CDR3, as DNA: TGTGCCAGCAGTTACCATACAGGGGCGGTCATGAACACTGAAGCTTTCTTT. It is translated as CASSYHTGAVMNTEAFF.

This clonotype occurred many times. The chain recombines TRBV7-6 with TRBJ1-2; tentatively, D is TRBD1 (5 bases). The germline V gene has CDR1 SGHVS and CDR2 FNYEAQ. V shed 5 bases and J shed 7 bases, with 14 bases lying between them. The CDR3 is made up of 13 amino acids. CDR3 DNA: TGTGCCAGCAGCCTCCGAGGGGAGAGTGGCTACACCTTC. This gives the protein CASSLRGESGYTF.

This clonotype has only a few counts. The chain has TRBV7-9 and TRBJ2-5; TRBD2 matches at 7 bases. This CDR3 is 13 amino acids long. The V segment lost 5 bases and the J segment 3 bases; nucleotides outside the gene matches: 3. Germline V gives CDR1 SEHNR, CDR2 FQNEAQ (reference sequence). The DNA for the CDR3 is TGTGCCAGCAGCCAGGGAGGGAAAGAGACCCAGTACTTC. As protein: CASSQGGKETQYF. The whole variable domain, filled in from reference TRBV7-9 and TRBJ2-5, reads DTGVSQNPRHKITKRGQNVTFRCDPISEHNRLYWYRQTLGQGPEFLTYFQNEAQLEKSRLLSDRFSAERPKGSFSTLEIQRTEQGDSAMYLCASSQGGKETQYFGPGTRLLVL.

This clonotype was counted at least ten times. The V gene is TRBV27, the J gene TRBJ1-1; 7 bases agree with TRBD1. CDR3 length: 16 amino acids. Per germline, CDR1 MNHEY and CDR2 SMNVEV (reference sequence). Trimming cost V 5 bases and J 0 bases; bases outside gene matches: 9. CDR3 protein: CASSAMGQLMNTEAFF. The CDR3 region has the DNA TGTGCCAGCAGTGCCATGGGACAGTTAATGAACACTGAAGCTTTCTTT.

This clonotype was picked up many times. A junction end diverges from the germline sequence, so it may reflect a read error. J is TRBJ1-1 and V is TRBV7-6; the match to TRBD1 covers 7 bases. There are 18 residues in the CDR3. Germline CDR1 reads SGHVS; CDR2 reads FNYEAQ. CDR3 loop: CAISFVTIQGKVNTEAFF. The CDR3 coding sequence is TGTGCCATCAGCTTCGTGACGATACAGGGGAAGGTGAACACTGAAGCTTTCTTT.

This clonotype was recorded many times. V usage is TRBV20-1 and J usage is TRBJ2-7, with 7 bases matching TRBD1. The CDR3 contains 15 residues. With V trimmed by 3 bases and J by 1 base, 9 bases remained unmatched. Germline V gene data show CDR1 as DFQATT and CDR2 as SNEGSKA (reference sequence). CDR3 sequence reads: CSASPIDRVSYEQYF. Here the CDR3 DNA reads TGCAGTGCTAGTCCTATTGACAGGGTATCCTACGAGCAGTACTTC.

The table lists this clonotype with many counts. The V and J genes are TRBV5-1 and TRBJ2-7; 7 bases align to TRBD1. CDR3 size: 15 residues. The V and J ends lost 5 bases and 1 base, in that order; junction bases with no gene match: 9. The germline CDR1 and CDR2 sequences are SGHRS and YFSETQ. CDR3: CASRVDRPSSYEQYF. The CDR3 DNA follows: TGCGCCAGCAGGGTGGACAGGCCTTCTTCCTACGAGCAGTACTTC.

This clonotype was found a few times. Written as DNA, the CDR3 is TGTGCCAGCAGTCCCGTTGAGGGAGGGCCCTGGGCAGATACGCAGTATTTT. Translated, it gives CASSPVEGGPWADTQYF. V is TRBV27 and J is TRBJ2-3; TRBD2 matches 7 bases. Per the germline V gene, CDR1 is MNHEY and CDR2 is SMNVEV (reference sequence). J gave up 4 bases and V 5 bases, and 15 bases lay outside the gene matches. The CDR3 spans 17 residues.

The table lists this clonotype with many counts. The V gene is TRBV20-1, the J gene TRBJ2-7; D is unresolved. Looked up from germline, CDR1 is DFQATT and CDR2 is SNEGSKA (reference sequence). Trimming took 1 base from V and 4 from J, leaving 11 bases between them. The CDR3 runs to 13 residues. The CDR3 DNA sequence: TGCAGTGCTAGAGTGGAGCTGCCGTACGAGCAGTACTTC. Its translation is CSARVELPYEQYF.

This clonotype was detected many times. The V gene is TRBV27, the J gene TRBJ2-3; unclear D gene. CDR1 MNHEY and CDR2 SMNVEV come from the germline V gene (reference sequence). This CDR3 contains 16 residues. Deletions cut 5 bases from V and 4 bases from J, with 19 bases between. Here the CDR3 reads CASSLRTPRGPDTQYF. The CDR3 region has the DNA TGTGCCAGCAGTCTACGGACGCCCCGAGGTCCAGATACGCAGTATTTT.

This clonotype was recorded at least ten times. The rearrangement links TRBV7-9 to TRBJ2-3, with D tentatively TRBD2 (5 bases). Germline lookup yields CDR1 SEHNR and CDR2 FQNEAQ (reference sequence). The CDR3 has 16 residues. V dropped 5 bases and J dropped 0 bases, with 15 bases sitting between them. The CDR3: CASSPQWTGSTDTQYF. The CDR3 region has the DNA TGTGCCAGCAGCCCTCAATGGACTGGAAGCACAGATACGCAGTATTTT. Using reference TRBV7-9 and TRBJ2-3 for the parts outside the CDR3, the full variable domain is DTGVSQNPRHKITKRGQNVTFRCDPISEHNRLYWYRQTLGQGPEFLTYFQNEAQLEKSRLLSDRFSAERPKGSFSTLEIQRTEQGDSAMYLCASSPQWTGSTDTQYFGPGTRLTVL.

This clonotype was seen many times. V usage is TRBV9 and J usage is TRBJ1-2; no clear D gene. Germline-derived CDR1 and CDR2 are SGDLS and YYNGEE. The V and J ends lost 1 base and 6 bases respectively, with 16 bases between them. This CDR3 comprises 15 residues. In DNA form, the CDR3 reads TGTGCCAGCAGCGTACTCACTCACAAGGAAAATGGCTACACCTTC. It is translated as CASSVLTHKENGYTF.

This clonotype was seen many times. The chain has TRBV5-1 and TRBJ2-7, with TRBD2 as a possible D gene (5 bases). The CDR3 is 17 amino acids. Trimming removed 4 bases from V and 2 bases from J, with 22 bases in between. Germline V gene data show CDR1 as SGHRS and CDR2 as YFSETQ. The DNA for the CDR3 is TGCGCCAGCAGCACCTTCCTTCGACGGGAACTAGCCTACGAGCAGTACTTC. Its translation is CASSTFLRRELAYEQYF.

The sample holds many counts of this clonotype. The chain links TRBV9 to TRBJ1-1, with D possibly being TRBD1 (5 bases). The CDR3 extends over 13 amino acids. Germline CDR1 reads SGDLS; CDR2 reads YYNGEE. Trimming pared 4 bases from V and 1 base from J, leaving 8 bases between. The CDR3 loop is CASSSGPNTEAFF. CDR3 DNA sequence: TGTGCCAGCAGCTCAGGGCCGAACACTGAAGCTTTCTTT.